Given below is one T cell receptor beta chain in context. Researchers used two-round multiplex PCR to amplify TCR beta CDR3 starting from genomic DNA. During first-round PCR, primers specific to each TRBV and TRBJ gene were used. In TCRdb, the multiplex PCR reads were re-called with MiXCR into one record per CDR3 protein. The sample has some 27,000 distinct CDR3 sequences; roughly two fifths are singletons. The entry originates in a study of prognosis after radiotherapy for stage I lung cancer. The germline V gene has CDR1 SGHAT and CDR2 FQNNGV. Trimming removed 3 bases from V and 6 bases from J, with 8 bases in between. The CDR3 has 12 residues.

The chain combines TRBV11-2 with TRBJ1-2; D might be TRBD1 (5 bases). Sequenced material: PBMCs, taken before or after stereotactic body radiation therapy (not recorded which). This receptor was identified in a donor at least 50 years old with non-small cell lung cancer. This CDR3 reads CASSLTAHGYTF. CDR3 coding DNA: TGTGCCAGCAGCTTGACAGCACATGGCTACACCTTC.